This TCR beta chain was obtained from a study of cytomegalovirus exposure and HLA in healthy donors. Study overall: Researchers previously reported finding 90 million to 120 million unique TCR beta sequences from approximately 200 million T cells.

The V gene end was trimmed by 6 bases and the J gene end by 5 bases; junction bases not matched to a gene: 6. The CDR3 totals 13 residues. Per the germline V gene, CDR1 is MNHNS and CDR2 is SASEGT. A remark on this clone: The target antigen is unknown.

Study-wide results and limits: Later analysis placed DRB1 highest and HLA-C lowest in TCR association rates, which differed by HLA locus. Presence/absence analyses supposed approximately even sequencing depth among donors.

Donors were nominally healthy when sampled, though unrecorded immune exposures were likely. Use of 60 Vbeta and 13 Jbeta primers characterized the PCR. Only in-frame clones appear in the TCRdb table, and some are missing; sequencing was by immunoSEQ multiplex PCR. The profile covers 150,000 or so clones, with less than 85% appearing a single time and around 1.9% taken by the ten largest. The clonotype was recovered from a woman aged 55 to 70 in good health and CMV-seropositive. The sequenced sample consisted of PBMCs. The rearrangement links TRBV6-1 to TRBJ2-7; 8 bases match TRBD1. The CDR3 sequence: CASSPDRDNEQYF. CDR3 DNA: TGTGCCAGCAGCCCGGACAGGGATAACGAGCAGTACTTC.